This T cell receptor beta chain was profiled in a study of blood T cell repertoires in COVID-19. CDR1 and CDR2 from the germline V gene are WSHSY and SAAADI. With 4 bases clipped from V and 5 bases from J, the junction kept 1 base outside the gene matches. CDR3 length: 14 amino acids. Assay used: immunoSEQ multiplex PCR; TCRdb lists only in-frame clones, some missing. The sample shows about 320,000 clones, about 91% of them seen only once. The sample consisted of peripheral blood. This sequence was found in a woman younger than 45 with COVID-19, enrolled during active disease. The chain couples TRBV10-2 to TRBJ2-2; 10 bases line up with TRBD2. In DNA, the CDR3 is TGCGCCAGCAGTGGTAGCGGGGGGACCGGGGAGCTGTTTTTT. Amino acid sequence: CASSGSGGTGELFF.